The rows below give T cell receptor beta chains drawn from one sample of a study of blood T cells in healthy people across ages. One entry per CDR3 protein, called by TCRdb with MiXCR from the 5' RACE reads. Among about a million distinct CDR3 sequences listed, less than 45% were seen once. Sequenced input: blood. The receptors originated from a young man in good health. The CDR3 runs from the conserved cysteine through the conserved F or W. Each record gives: V gene, J gene, D gene, clone size, CDR3 DNA, CDR3 protein. D genes are given only for firm matches. Part of the rows lack a size; the others show once, few, many or a class for expanded clones.

v_gene: TRBV19; j_gene: TRBJ2-1; d_gene: .; abundance: .; CDR3nt: TGTGCCAGTAGTTATGGACAGAAGAACAATGAGCAGTTCTTC; CDR3aa: CASSYGQKNNEQFF
v_gene: TRBV5-5; j_gene: TRBJ2-2; d_gene: TRBD1; abundance: .; CDR3nt: TGTGCCAGCACCAGGACAGGGGGCGATGAGGACACCGGGGAGCTGTTTTTT; CDR3aa: CASTRTGGDEDTGELFF
v_gene: TRBV6-1; j_gene: TRBJ1-4; d_gene: .; abundance: .; CDR3nt: TGTGCCAGCAGTGCCCGACAGGAAAAACTGTTTTTT; CDR3aa: CASSARQEKLFF
v_gene: TRBV24-1; j_gene: TRBJ2-5; d_gene: .; abundance: .; CDR3nt: TGTGCCACCAGTCGGGGTAGCGAAGAGACCCAGTACTTC; CDR3aa: CATSRGSEETQYF
v_gene: TRBV20-1; j_gene: TRBJ2-3; d_gene: TRBD2; abundance: .; CDR3nt: TGCAGTGCTAGAGATCAAGCGGGGGCAGATACGCAGTATTTT; CDR3aa: CSARDQAGADTQYF
v_gene: TRBV2; j_gene: TRBJ2-2; d_gene: .; abundance: once; CDR3nt: TGTGCCAGAGGGGGGGGGACGAACACCGGGGAGCTGTTTTTT; CDR3aa: CARGGGTNTGELFF
v_gene: TRBV7-9; j_gene: TRBJ2-1; d_gene: .; abundance: few; CDR3nt: TGTGCCAGCACCATGCCCCGTGTTGGGTACAATGAGCAGTTCTTC; CDR3aa: CASTMPRVGYNEQFF
v_gene: TRBV2; j_gene: TRBJ2-3; d_gene: TRBD1; abundance: few; CDR3nt: TGTGCCAGCAGTGAAACAGGGGGTTATACAGATACGCAGTATTTT; CDR3aa: CASSETGGYTDTQYF
v_gene: TRBV21-1; j_gene: TRBJ2-7; d_gene: .; abundance: few; CDR3nt: TGTGCCAGCAGCAAAGAGGGGGACAGCTCCTACAATGAGCAGTACTTC; CDR3aa: CASSKEGDSSYNEQYF
v_gene: TRBV12-3/TRBV12-4; j_gene: TRBJ2-5; d_gene: .; abundance: once; CDR3nt: TGTGCCAGCAGCCAAGCCAGGGGACGGGAGACCCAGTACTTC; CDR3aa: CASSQARGRETQYF
v_gene: TRBV4-1; j_gene: TRBJ1-1; d_gene: .; abundance: .; CDR3nt: TGCGCCAGCAGCCAAGAACCCCCCGGAACTAACACTGAAGCTTTCTTT; CDR3aa: CASSQEPPGTNTEAFF
v_gene: TRBV25-1; j_gene: TRBJ1-2; d_gene: .; abundance: few; CDR3nt: TGTGCCAGCAGTGAATATGGGGGAGAATACTATGGCTACACCTTC; CDR3aa: CASSEYGGEYYGYTF
v_gene: TRBV12-3/TRBV12-4; j_gene: TRBJ2-1; d_gene: TRBD2; abundance: .; CDR3nt: TGTGCCAGCAGTTTACTCACTAGCGGGGGTGAGCAGTTCTTC; CDR3aa: CASSLLTSGGEQFF
v_gene: TRBV12-3/TRBV12-4; j_gene: TRBJ1-2; d_gene: .; abundance: many; CDR3nt: TGTGCCAGCACCCTTGGGCCCGAATACTATGGCTACACCTTC; CDR3aa: CASTLGPEYYGYTF
v_gene: TRBV4-2; j_gene: TRBJ2-6; d_gene: .; abundance: .; CDR3nt: TGTGTCAGCAGCCAGGAGCACAGTGGAGCCAACGTCCTGACTTTC; CDR3aa: CVSSQEHSGANVLTF
v_gene: TRBV11-2; j_gene: TRBJ2-1; d_gene: .; abundance: .; CDR3nt: TGTGCCAGCAGCCCCGATGAACTTGCGATTTGGAATGAGCAGTTCTTC; CDR3aa: CASSPDELAIWNEQFF
v_gene: TRBV5-1; j_gene: TRBJ2-3; d_gene: .; abundance: many; CDR3nt: TGCGCCAGCAGCTTGGGAAGGATGGTACCTCCGGGTTATACGCAGTATTTT; CDR3aa: CASSLGRMVPPGYTQYF
v_gene: TRBV20-1; j_gene: TRBJ1-4; d_gene: .; abundance: .; CDR3nt: TGCAGTGCTAGGGGGCTTACTAATGAAAAACTGTTTTTT; CDR3aa: CSARGLTNEKLFF
v_gene: TRBV2; j_gene: TRBJ2-7; d_gene: .; abundance: .; CDR3nt: TGTGCCAGCAGTGGTGTGAGGATCGCGCAGTACTTC; CDR3aa: CASSGVRIAQYF
v_gene: TRBV30; j_gene: TRBJ2-1; d_gene: TRBD2; abundance: .; CDR3nt: TGTGCCTGGAGGTTAGCGGGGGCCAAGACCGATGAGCAGTTCTTC; CDR3aa: CAWRLAGAKTDEQFF
v_gene: TRBV6-2/TRBV6-3; j_gene: TRBJ2-3; d_gene: TRBD1; abundance: few; CDR3nt: TGTGCCAGCAGACCACTCGACAGGGCCAACACAGATACGCAGTATTTT; CDR3aa: CASRPLDRANTDTQYF
v_gene: TRBV4-2; j_gene: TRBJ2-7; d_gene: .; abundance: .; CDR3nt: TGTGCCGGCAGCCAAGATAGGCTCCTTCAGTACTTC; CDR3aa: CAGSQDRLLQYF
v_gene: TRBV5-1; j_gene: TRBJ1-2; d_gene: .; abundance: few; CDR3nt: TGCGCCAGCAGCTTAACAGACCAATATGGCTACACCTTC; CDR3aa: CASSLTDQYGYTF
v_gene: TRBV7-3; j_gene: TRBJ1-2; d_gene: .; abundance: few; CDR3nt: TGTGCCAGCAGCTTAAATTTGAGGGCGGGGGACCCTAACTATGGCTACACCTTC; CDR3aa: CASSLNLRAGDPNYGYTF
v_gene: TRBV4-1; j_gene: TRBJ1-1; d_gene: TRBD1; abundance: .; CDR3nt: TGCGCCAGCAGCCAAGCTAGGACAGGGGGGAACACTGAAGCTTTCTTT; CDR3aa: CASSQARTGGNTEAFF
v_gene: TRBV27; j_gene: TRBJ2-4; d_gene: .; abundance: .; CDR3nt: TGTGCCAGCAGTTTATCCAGGGGATCCAAAAACATTCAGTACTTC; CDR3aa: CASSLSRGSKNIQYF
v_gene: TRBV29-1; j_gene: TRBJ2-3; d_gene: .; abundance: many; CDR3nt: TGCAGCGTTGAGGAGGTTACAGTGTCAGATACGCAGTATTTT; CDR3aa: CSVEEVTVSDTQYF